These T cell receptor beta chains were read from a single sample in a study of blood T cell repertoires in COVID-19. This table comes from immunoSEQ multiplex PCR, and its TCRdb copy is limited to in-frame clones, with some not included. The repertoire consists of approximately 240,000 clones, with 65% to 90% occurring once and the leading ten covering roughly 1.4%. Material: peripheral blood. These receptors all come from a woman between 35 and 50 years old who had recovered from COVID-19. CDR3s include the opening cysteine and the closing phenylalanine or tryptophan. A D gene is named only where the DNA matches it firmly. A clone size is listed for some rows: how often the clone was seen (once, few, many), or a class if it is expanded.

>TRBJ2-1|14|TRBV7-9|-|-
TGTGCCAGCAGCTTAGGAGCTAGCCCCAATGAGCAGTTCTTC
CASSLGASPNEQFF
>TRBJ1-5|13|TRBV2|-|few
TGTGCCAGCAGTGTTTCCCCGGATCAGCCCCAGCATTTT
CASSVSPDQPQHF
>TRBJ1-2|12|TRBV6-1|-|-
TGTGCCAGCAGTGACAGGGGCCATGGCTACACCTTC
CASSDRGHGYTF
>TRBJ2-3|12|TRBV5-6|-|-
TGTGCCAGCAGCTTGGAGAGAGATACGCAGTATTTT
CASSLERDTQYF
>TRBJ2-7|15|TRBV15|-|once
TGTGCCACCAGCAGCACAGGGAAGAATTCCTACGAGCAGTACTTC
CATSSTGKNSYEQYF
>TRBJ1-5|15|TRBV10-3|TRBD1|-
TGTGCCATCAGTGCGGACAGGGGAACGGATCAGCCCCAGCATTTT
CAISADRGTDQPQHF
>TRBJ1-1|17|TRBV5-4|-|-
TGTGCCAGCAGCCTGGACCTTTTGGGGCAGGGCGGCACTGAAGCTTTCTTT
CASSLDLLGQGGTEAFF
>TRBJ2-3|11|TRBV27|-|-
TGTGCCAGCAGTGCGTCCGATACGCAGTATTTT
CASSASDTQYF
>TRBJ2-3|12|TRBV7-2|-|-
TGTGCCAGCAGCCCTACCACAGATACGCAGTATTTT
CASSPTTDTQYF
>TRBJ1-6|13|TRBV7-2|TRBD1|-
TGTGCCAGCAGCTATACGGGACAGGTGGCCCTCCACTTT
CASSYTGQVALHF
>TRBJ1-3|16|TRBV7-2|TRBD1|-
TGTGCCAGCAGCTTTAACCACCGGACAGGTGGAAACACCATATATTTT
CASSFNHRTGGNTIYF
>TRBJ2-7|16|TRBV3-1/TRBV3-2|TRBD1|-
TGTGCCAGCAGCCAAGATCCACAGGGGAGCTCCTACGAGCAGTACTTC
CASSQDPQGSSYEQYF
>TRBJ2-7|13|TRBV5-1|-|-
TGCGCCAGCAGCTTGGAGCCGCACTACGAGCAGTACTTC
CASSLEPHYEQYF
>TRBJ2-1|17|TRBV19|-|-
TGTGCCAGTAGTATAATAGAGGTTACAGGGAAAAACAATGAGCAGTTCTTC
CASSIIEVTGKNNEQFF
>TRBJ1-1|15|TRBV7-9|TRBD1|-
TGTGCCAGCGACAGAGGGGGCGTTGTGAACACTGAAGCTTTCTTT
CASDRGGVVNTEAFF
>TRBJ2-1|13|TRBV5-1|TRBD1|-
TGCGCCAGCAGCATCGACAGGGACAATGAGCAGTTCTTC
CASSIDRDNEQFF
>TRBJ1-3|12|TRBV6-5|-|-
TGTGCCAGCGGGGACACCCTCCCCCCCATATATTTT
CASGDTLPPIYF
>TRBJ1-2|14|TRBV9|-|-
TGTGCCAGCAGCGTAGGAGGGGGGGGCTATGGCTACACCTTC
CASSVGGGGYGYTF
>TRBJ1-5|14|TRBV19|TRBD1|-
TGTGCCAGTAGTAAGGGACAGGGGTATCAGCCCCAGCATTTT
CASSKGQGYQPQHF
>TRBJ2-1|17|TRBV21-1|-|once
TGTGCCAGCAGCAAAACGCGCCCAGCGGGGGTGTATAATGAGCAGTTCTTC
CASSKTRPAGVYNEQFF
>TRBJ1-2|13|TRBV29-1|-|-
TGCAGCGTTGAACAGGGCCGAAACTATGGCTACACCTTC
CSVEQGRNYGYTF
>TRBJ2-1|14|TRBV28|-|-
TGTGCCAGCAGTTTAGGGGCAAGTAACAATGAGCAGTTCTTC
CASSLGASNNEQFF
>TRBJ2-2|14|TRBV7-9|TRBD1|-
TGTGCCAGCACCGTGACAGGGGCTACCGGGGAGCTGTTTTTT
CASTVTGATGELFF
>TRBJ1-1|13|TRBV18|-|-
TGTGCCAGCTCAGGACAGCTGAACACTGAAGCTTTCTTT
CASSGQLNTEAFF
>TRBJ1-4|13|TRBV4-3|-|few
TGCGCCAGCAGCCAAACCGGGGTAGAAAAACTGTTTTTT
CASSQTGVEKLFF
>TRBJ1-1|18|TRBV18|TRBD1|-
TGTGCCAGCTCACAACAGGGGATGCGACTTGGGGTTGGCACTGAAGCTTTCTTT
CASSQQGMRLGVGTEAFF
>TRBJ1-5|14|TRBV2|-|-
TGTGCCAGCAGTGTTTCGGGGTTAAATCAGCCCCAGCATTTT
CASSVSGLNQPQHF
>TRBJ1-2|12|TRBV6-5|-|-
TGTGCCAGCAGTCCGAGGGGGGGAGGCTACACCTTC
CASSPRGGGYTF
>TRBJ2-4|16|TRBV7-2|-|-
TGTGCCAGCAGCCATCCCCGGGGTATAACCAAAAACATTCAGTACTTC
CASSHPRGITKNIQYF
>TRBJ2-1|14|TRBV4-2|TRBD2|-
TGTGCCAGCAGCCCAGGCGGACTAGCCAATGAGCAGTTCTTC
CASSPGGLANEQFF
>TRBJ1-1|14|TRBV7-9|-|-
TGTGCCAGCAGCCAACAGGGAATAAGCGGTGAAGCTTTCTTT
CASSQQGISGEAFF
>TRBJ1-1|15|TRBV27|TRBD1|-
TGTGCCAGCAGTTCGGGACAGCTCTTGAATACTGAAGCTTTCTTT
CASSSGQLLNTEAFF
>TRBJ2-5|16|TRBV7-9|-|-
TGTGCCAGCAGCACACTAACAGGGTTCGCTGGAGAGACCCAGTACTTC
CASSTLTGFAGETQYF
>TRBJ1-3|16|TRBV5-1|-|-
TGCGCCAGCAGCTGGGATTACAGGGTATCTGGAAACACCATATATTTT
CASSWDYRVSGNTIYF
>TRBJ2-7|12|TRBV5-1|TRBD1|-
TGCGCCAGCAGGGGGACAGGCTACGAGCAGTACTTC
CASRGTGYEQYF
>TRBJ1-1|14|TRBV11-2|-|-
TGTGCCAGCAGACCCCAGGGGTTGAACACTGAAGCTTTCTTT
CASRPQGLNTEAFF
>TRBJ2-7|13|TRBV6-4|TRBD2|-
TGTGCCAGCCAGCGGGGGACACTCTACGAGCAGTACTTC
CASQRGTLYEQYF
>TRBJ2-1|14|TRBV2|TRBD2|-
TGTGCCAGCAGAGCGGGGGGTAAAACCAATGAGCAGTTCTTC
CASRAGGKTNEQFF
>TRBJ1-2|12|TRBV30|-|-
TGTGCCTGGAGTGTAGGGGGCTATGGCTACACCTTC
CAWSVGGYGYTF
>TRBJ1-1|12|TRBV3-1/TRBV3-2|-|few
TGTGCCAGCGGACAGTTAAACACTGAAGCTTTCTTT
CASGQLNTEAFF
>TRBJ2-7|17|TRBV7-9|TRBD1|-
TGTGCCAGCAGCTCAAAGGCGTTAGTTGGGACAGGGTACGAGCAGTACTTC
CASSSKALVGTGYEQYF
>TRBJ2-6|17|TRBV9|-|-
TGTGCCAGCAGCGTCCGATCGACAGACTCTGGGGCCAACGTCCTGACTTTC
CASSVRSTDSGANVLTF
>TRBJ2-5|13|TRBV2|-|-
TGTGCCAGCAGTGAAGGCCAGGGGGAGACCCAGTACTTC
CASSEGQGETQYF
>TRBJ1-2|12|TRBV6-5|-|-
TGTGCCAGCGTTAGGGGCGACTATGGCTACACCTTC
CASVRGDYGYTF
>TRBJ1-4|15|TRBV19|-|-
TGTGCCAGTACCCTCCGAGGACAACTAAATGAAAAACTGTTTTTT
CASTLRGQLNEKLFF
>TRBJ2-7|12|TRBV9|-|-
TGTGCCAGCAGCGCGGCAGGGTCCGAGCAGTACTTC
CASSAAGSEQYF
>TRBJ2-2|17|TRBV5-6|TRBD1|-
TGTGCCAGCAGTCGACCCGGGACAGGTATCCCCACCGGGGAGCTGTTTTTT
CASSRPGTGIPTGELFF
>TRBJ1-1|15|TRBV5-1|-|few
TGCGCCAGCAGCTATGGAAACAGGGCGACCGCTGAAGCTTTCTTT
CASSYGNRATAEAFF
>TRBJ2-6|16|TRBV10-3|-|-
TGTGCCATCAGTGAGTCAGCCCCGGAGGGGGCCAACGTCCTGACTTTC
CAISESAPEGANVLTF
>TRBJ2-1|14|TRBV28|TRBD1|-
TGTGCCAGCATTCTCGAGGGGGCCATCAATGAGCAGTTCTTC
CASILEGAINEQFF
>TRBJ1-2|13|TRBV11-2|-|-
TGTGCCAGCAGTCTTCAGGGGCCCTATGGCTACACCTTC
CASSLQGPYGYTF
>TRBJ2-7|12|TRBV7-2|-|-
TGTGCCAGCAGCTTAGTACTATCGGAGCAGTACTTC
CASSLVLSEQYF
>TRBJ2-1|13|TRBV6-5|-|-
TGTGCCAGCAGTCGGACAGTTTACAATGAGCAGTTCTTC
CASSRTVYNEQFF
>TRBJ2-1|12|TRBV19|-|-
TGTGCCAGTAGTATAAGCCCGGGTGAGCAGTTCTTC
CASSISPGEQFF
>TRBJ2-7|13|TRBV13|-|-
TGTGCCAGCAGCTTACCAGGGGTCCACGAGCAGTACTTC
CASSLPGVHEQYF
>TRBJ2-3|18|TRBV4-3|-|-
TGCGCCAGCAGCCAAGATAGAGTGCAGGGGCCACCGACAGATACGCAGTATTTT
CASSQDRVQGPPTDTQYF